These T cell receptor beta chains were read from a single sample in a study of CD8+ T cells in alopecia areata. Data came from immunoSEQ multiplex PCR; TCRdb stores just in-frame clones and leaves some out. The profile shows 150,000 or so clones, approximately 52% of them singletons. The sequenced sample was CD4+ T cells sorted from blood, obtained at approximately week 60, from a patient treated with tofacitinib. The receptors come from a human donor with alopecia areata. Each CDR3 is given with its conserved first and last residue. The D gene is left open where the match is weak. Not all rows give a size; the values are once, few, many and, for expanded clones, a class.

j_call: TRBJ1-2
d_call: NA
clone_size: once
v_call: TRBV6-1
cdr3_nt: TGTGCCAGCAGTGAAGAGGCCAGAAATGGCTACACCTTC
cdr3_aa: CASSEEARNGYTF

j_call: TRBJ2-3
d_call: TRBD1
clone_size: NA
v_call: TRBV29-1
cdr3_nt: TGCAGCGGACGACCGGGACAGGGGGCCACAGATACGCAGTATTTT
cdr3_aa: CSGRPGQGATDTQYF

j_call: TRBJ2-3
d_call: NA
clone_size: NA
v_call: TRBV4-1
cdr3_nt: TGCGCCAGCAGCCCAGTGGGGCAGGGAACAGATACGCAGTATTTT
cdr3_aa: CASSPVGQGTDTQYF

j_call: TRBJ1-2
d_call: NA
clone_size: few
v_call: TRBV25-1
cdr3_nt: TGTGCCAGCAGTGAATCGGGGCAGCTATATGGCTACACCTTC
cdr3_aa: CASSESGQLYGYTF

j_call: TRBJ2-5
d_call: TRBD1
clone_size: NA
v_call: TRBV29-1
cdr3_nt: TGCAGCGTTGCCAGCCCGACAGGGCGGCAAGAGACCCAGTACTTC
cdr3_aa: CSVASPTGRQETQYF

j_call: TRBJ2-1
d_call: TRBD1
clone_size: NA
v_call: TRBV7-9
cdr3_nt: TGTGCCAGCAGACCGATTACAGGGGCCCTTCCCCATGAGCAGTTCTTC
cdr3_aa: CASRPITGALPHEQFF

j_call: TRBJ2-5
d_call: NA
clone_size: NA
v_call: TRBV29-1
cdr3_nt: TGCAGCGTGGGGGCTGAGGAGCAGTACTTC
cdr3_aa: CSVGAEEQYF

j_call: TRBJ2-4
d_call: NA
clone_size: NA
v_call: TRBV6-5
cdr3_nt: TGTGCCAGCAGTTACTCGGCAGGAGGAGCCAAAAACATTCAGTACTTC
cdr3_aa: CASSYSAGGAKNIQYF

j_call: TRBJ2-2
d_call: NA
clone_size: NA
v_call: TRBV5-1
cdr3_nt: TGCGCCAGCAGCTTGGAGTTCAGATACACCGGGGAGCTGTTTTTT
cdr3_aa: CASSLEFRYTGELFF

j_call: TRBJ1-1
d_call: TRBD1
clone_size: NA
v_call: TRBV6-5
cdr3_nt: TGTGCCAGCAGTTCCACGACAGGGAGGTGGACTGAAGCTTTCTTT
cdr3_aa: CASSSTTGRWTEAFF

j_call: TRBJ1-5
d_call: NA
clone_size: NA
v_call: TRBV7-9
cdr3_nt: TGTGCCAGCAGCTTCGTTCAGGGCAATTACAATCAGCCCCAGCATTTT
cdr3_aa: CASSFVQGNYNQPQHF

j_call: TRBJ1-2
d_call: NA
clone_size: few
v_call: TRBV7-2
cdr3_nt: TGTGCCAGCAGCTTAGACGGGGGCAGTTTGACATATGGCTACACCTTC
cdr3_aa: CASSLDGGSLTYGYTF

j_call: TRBJ2-2
d_call: TRBD2
clone_size: NA
v_call: TRBV5-4
cdr3_nt: TGTGCCAGCAGCTTGGAACTAGCGGGGAACACCGGGGAGCTGTTTTTT
cdr3_aa: CASSLELAGNTGELFF

j_call: TRBJ2-3
d_call: NA
clone_size: NA
v_call: TRBV4-1
cdr3_nt: TGCGCCAGCAGCCAAGGGTTGACCTTAGACACAGATACGCAGTATTTT
cdr3_aa: CASSQGLTLDTDTQYF

j_call: TRBJ1-1
d_call: NA
clone_size: NA
v_call: TRBV6-5
cdr3_nt: TGTGCCAGCAGTTCCAGGCCCCTGAACACTGAAGCTTTCTTT
cdr3_aa: CASSSRPLNTEAFF

j_call: TRBJ2-7
d_call: TRBD1
clone_size: NA
v_call: TRBV5-1
cdr3_nt: TGCGCCAGCAGCTCCGCCGGACAGGGGACCTACGAGCAGTACTTC
cdr3_aa: CASSSAGQGTYEQYF

j_call: TRBJ1-6
d_call: NA
clone_size: once
v_call: TRBV4-1
cdr3_nt: TGCGCCAGCAGCCCCCGGGAGGGTAGTGGGACGGATAATTCACCCCTCCACTTT
cdr3_aa: CASSPREGSGTDNSPLHF

j_call: TRBJ2-3
d_call: NA
clone_size: NA
v_call: TRBV7-9
cdr3_nt: TGTGCCAGCAGCCCTTTAGGGGGGAATACGCAGTATTTT
cdr3_aa: CASSPLGGNTQYF

j_call: TRBJ1-2
d_call: NA
clone_size: NA
v_call: TRBV7-9
cdr3_nt: TGTGCCAGCAGCGATCCGTTGGGGGCGGGAGTGCGTGTTAGCTACACCTTC
cdr3_aa: CASSDPLGAGVRVSYTF

j_call: TRBJ2-7
d_call: NA
clone_size: NA
v_call: TRBV2
cdr3_nt: TGTGCCAGCAGTGATTCAGCCCGCGAGCAGTACTTC
cdr3_aa: CASSDSAREQYF

j_call: TRBJ2-5
d_call: NA
clone_size: NA
v_call: TRBV2
cdr3_nt: TGTGCCAGCAGTGGATCTTCGGGGGGCTCGGAGACCCAGTACTTC
cdr3_aa: CASSGSSGGSETQYF

j_call: TRBJ2-2
d_call: NA
clone_size: few
v_call: TRBV2
cdr3_nt: TGTGCCAGCGCAGTCCAGGCTGGGAACACCGGGGAGCTGTTTTTT
cdr3_aa: CASAVQAGNTGELFF

j_call: TRBJ1-2
d_call: NA
clone_size: NA
v_call: TRBV30
cdr3_nt: TGTGCCTGGAGCCCAGACAGGCTCCACTATGGCTACACCTTC
cdr3_aa: CAWSPDRLHYGYTF

j_call: TRBJ1-5
d_call: NA
clone_size: NA
v_call: TRBV28
cdr3_nt: TGTGCCAGCAACTCGGGAGGCCAGCCCCAGCATTTT
cdr3_aa: CASNSGGQPQHF

j_call: TRBJ2-7
d_call: NA
clone_size: few
v_call: TRBV4-2
cdr3_nt: TGTGCCAGCAGCCAAGATCAGATGGGGTACGAGCAGTACTTC
cdr3_aa: CASSQDQMGYEQYF

j_call: TRBJ2-3
d_call: NA
clone_size: NA
v_call: TRBV5-4
cdr3_nt: TGTGCCAGCAGCTTGGGCCGAACAGGGATTGGTACGCAGTATTTT
cdr3_aa: CASSLGRTGIGTQYF

j_call: TRBJ2-3
d_call: TRBD2
clone_size: once
v_call: TRBV2
cdr3_nt: TGTGCCAGCAGTGTACCACTAGCGGGGGCGGCAGATACGCAGTATTTT
cdr3_aa: CASSVPLAGAADTQYF

j_call: TRBJ1-5
d_call: NA
clone_size: NA
v_call: TRBV4-1
cdr3_nt: TGCGCCAGCAGCCAACCTGAACAGGGCACTTATCAGCCCCAGCATTTT
cdr3_aa: CASSQPEQGTYQPQHF

j_call: TRBJ2-7
d_call: TRBD2
clone_size: NA
v_call: TRBV5-1
cdr3_nt: TGCGCCAGCAGCTTGGTCGGGGGGGCCTTCGAGCAGTACTTC
cdr3_aa: CASSLVGGAFEQYF

j_call: TRBJ1-6
d_call: NA
clone_size: NA
v_call: TRBV6-5
cdr3_nt: TGTGCCAGCACCATAGAATTGAATTCACCCCTCCACTTT
cdr3_aa: CASTIELNSPLHF

j_call: TRBJ1-2
d_call: TRBD1
clone_size: NA
v_call: TRBV15
cdr3_nt: TGTGCCACCAGCAGAGTAGGGGACAGAGGCTACACCTTC
cdr3_aa: CATSRVGDRGYTF

j_call: TRBJ2-3
d_call: NA
clone_size: NA
v_call: TRBV4-1
cdr3_nt: TGCGCCAGCAGCCAGACGGGACTCGACACAGATACGCAGTATTTT
cdr3_aa: CASSQTGLDTDTQYF

j_call: TRBJ1-2
d_call: NA
clone_size: NA
v_call: TRBV5-6
cdr3_nt: TGTGCCAGCAGACCAACAGGGTTTCATGGCTACACCTTC
cdr3_aa: CASRPTGFHGYTF

j_call: TRBJ2-6
d_call: NA
clone_size: NA
v_call: TRBV5-1
cdr3_nt: TGCGCCAGCAGCTTGACAGTCTCAACCACGGGGGCCAACGTCCTGACTTTC
cdr3_aa: CASSLTVSTTGANVLTF

j_call: TRBJ1-1
d_call: TRBD1
clone_size: NA
v_call: TRBV29-1
cdr3_nt: TGCAGCGTTGAAGGTCGACAGGGGAACACTGAAGCTTTCTTT
cdr3_aa: CSVEGRQGNTEAFF

j_call: TRBJ2-1
d_call: TRBD2
clone_size: few
v_call: TRBV7-7
cdr3_nt: TGTGCCAGCAGCTCGGGACTAGCGGGCTCCTACAATGAGCAGTTCTTC
cdr3_aa: CASSSGLAGSYNEQFF

j_call: TRBJ2-3
d_call: NA
clone_size: once
v_call: TRBV25-1
cdr3_nt: TGTGCCAGCAGTGAGGGGAACGGAGATACGCAGTATTTT
cdr3_aa: CASSEGNGDTQYF

j_call: TRBJ2-2
d_call: TRBD1
clone_size: NA
v_call: TRBV29-1
cdr3_nt: TGCAGCGCGGACAGGGGGAACACCGGGGAGCTGTTTTTT
cdr3_aa: CSADRGNTGELFF

j_call: TRBJ1-2
d_call: NA
clone_size: NA
v_call: TRBV29-1
cdr3_nt: TGCAGCGTTGGTAAAGATGGGATATATGGCTACACCTTC
cdr3_aa: CSVGKDGIYGYTF

j_call: TRBJ1-4
d_call: NA
clone_size: NA
v_call: TRBV14
cdr3_nt: TGTGCCAGCAGCCACGGGGCTGAAAAACTGTTTTTT
cdr3_aa: CASSHGAEKLFF

j_call: TRBJ1-2
d_call: NA
clone_size: NA
v_call: TRBV5-1
cdr3_nt: TGCGCCAGCAGCTTGGCCCCCACGACCCCATATGGCTACACCTTC
cdr3_aa: CASSLAPTTPYGYTF

j_call: TRBJ2-1
d_call: TRBD2
clone_size: NA
v_call: TRBV30
cdr3_nt: TGTGCCTGGAGTGTGGACGGGGGGATCAATGAGCAGTTCTTC
cdr3_aa: CAWSVDGGINEQFF

j_call: TRBJ2-7
d_call: TRBD2
clone_size: few
v_call: TRBV9
cdr3_nt: TGTGCCAGCAGCGTAGAAGCGGGGGAGGGCAACTACGAGCAGTACTTC
cdr3_aa: CASSVEAGEGNYEQYF

j_call: TRBJ2-4
d_call: NA
clone_size: few
v_call: TRBV6-1
cdr3_nt: TGTGCCAGCAGTGAACGTCGGGATCTAGCCAAAAACATTCAGTACTTC
cdr3_aa: CASSERRDLAKNIQYF

j_call: TRBJ1-1
d_call: NA
clone_size: NA
v_call: TRBV29-1
cdr3_nt: TGCAGCGTTCTAAGTAATGGGAAGGAAGCTTTCTTT
cdr3_aa: CSVLSNGKEAFF